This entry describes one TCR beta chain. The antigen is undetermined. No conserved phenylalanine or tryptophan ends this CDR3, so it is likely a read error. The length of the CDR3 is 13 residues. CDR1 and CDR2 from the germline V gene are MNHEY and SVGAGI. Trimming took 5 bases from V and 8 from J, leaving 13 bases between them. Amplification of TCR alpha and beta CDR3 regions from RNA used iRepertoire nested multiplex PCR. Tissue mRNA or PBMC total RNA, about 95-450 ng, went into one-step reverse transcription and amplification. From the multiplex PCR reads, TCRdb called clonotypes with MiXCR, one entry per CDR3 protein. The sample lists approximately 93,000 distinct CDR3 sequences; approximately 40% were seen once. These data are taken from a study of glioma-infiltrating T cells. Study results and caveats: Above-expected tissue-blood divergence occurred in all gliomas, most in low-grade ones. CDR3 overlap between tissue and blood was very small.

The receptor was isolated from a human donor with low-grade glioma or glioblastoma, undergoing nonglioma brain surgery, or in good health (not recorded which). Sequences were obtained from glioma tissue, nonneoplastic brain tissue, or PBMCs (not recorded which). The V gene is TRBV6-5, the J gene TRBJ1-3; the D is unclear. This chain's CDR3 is CASSLGRGYTIYS. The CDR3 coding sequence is TGTGCCAGCAGTCTCGGGCGCGGGTACACCATATATTCT.